Following are 6 T cell receptor beta chains from one sample sequenced in a study of Ad26.COV2.S vaccination and SARS-CoV-2 variants. Stated treatment: around 19 received Ad26.COV2.S at low or high dose, single or two shots; about 5 received placebo; per-sample allocation not given. Specimens were obtained on day 63 following the first vaccine or placebo injection. Some clones are missing from TCRdb's copy, which holds only in-frame ones; the method was immunoSEQ multiplex PCR. The sample holds some 640,000 clones, roughly 90% seen once. Sequencing was performed on peripheral blood, taken in a trial of Ad26.COV2.S vaccine versus placebo. The receptor source for this set is a person between 18 and 59 years old who received the Ad26.COV2.S COVID-19 vaccine or a placebo.

The chain recombines TRBV5-1 with TRBJ2-2; a weak D match, TRBD1 (5 bases). V lost 4 bases and J lost 5, with 15 bases in between. CDR1 and CDR2 (germline): SGHRS, YFSETQ. The CDR3 runs to 15 residues. This chain's CDR3 is CASSQRQSGTGELFF. DNA for the CDR3: TGCGCCAGCAGCCAAAGACAGTCTGGTACCGGGGAGCTGTTTTTT.

Details on this clone: The same CDR3 is also encoded by other DNA sequences in this sample. The chain has TRBV30 and TRBJ1-3; D is unclear. This CDR3 contains 12 residues. CDR1 and CDR2 from the germline V gene are GTSNPN and SVGIG (reference sequence). The V gene lost 1 base and the J gene lost 4 bases, with 5 bases spanning the gap. CDR3 DNA: TGTGCCTGGAGTGGGCTGGGAAACACCATATATTTT. Translated, it gives CAWSGLGNTIYF.

Note on this clone: The same CDR3 also results from other DNA sequences found in this sample. V is TRBV7-2 and J is TRBJ2-3, with D unresolved. Germline lookup yields CDR1 SGHTA and CDR2 FQGNSA. Trimming cost V 0 bases and J 3 bases, with 1 base left between them. The CDR3 is 12 residues long. Written as DNA, the CDR3 is TGTGCCAGCAGCTTAGCGACAGATACGCAGTATTTT. It specifies CASSLATDTQYF.

CDR3 amino acids: CASSIQVSNQPQHF. The CDR3 bases are TGTGCCAGTAGTATACAGGTCAGCAATCAGCCCCAGCATTTT. The chain is built from TRBV19 and TRBJ1-5; no definite D call. Trimming took off 2 bases at V and 1 base at J, with 6 bases between the two ends. CDR3 length: 14 amino acids. The germline V gene encodes CDR1 LNHDA and CDR2 SQIVND (reference sequence).

The genes are TRBV6-6 and TRBJ1-2; D not certain. Trimming removed 1 base from V and 6 bases from J, with 9 bases in between. From germline, CDR1 is MNHNY and CDR2 SVGAGI (reference sequence). The CDR3 has 13 amino acids. CDR3 residues: CASSYFLGNGYTF. CDR3 DNA: TGTGCCAGCAGTTACTTCCTGGGGAATGGCTACACCTTC.

This rearrangement joins TRBV19 to TRBJ1-6; D uncertain. This CDR3 comprises 14 residues. Between the trimmed V and J ends, which lost 0 bases and 12 bases, there was a span of 12 bases. The germline gives CDR1 LNHDA, CDR2 SQIVND (reference sequence). For the CDR3, the DNA is TGTGCCAGTAGTATAGAGGGGTCTGTAGGACCCCTCCACTTT. Its translation is CASSIEGSVGPLHF.